The source of this T cell receptor (beta chain) is a study of T cell changes during pregnancy in multiple sclerosis. V was clipped by 1 base and J by 2 bases, with 5 bases between them. Germline-derived CDR1 and CDR2 are SGHNT and YYREEE (reference sequence). This CDR3 has 13 amino acids. Sequenced by immunoSEQ multiplex PCR; TCRdb stores in-frame clones only, minus some. The table includes about 87,000 clones, roughly 95% detected once. This material consisted of peripheral blood, taken in the third trimester of pregnancy. This TCR came from a female donor in good health, enrolled as a control in a pregnancy study. This chain connects TRBV5-4 to TRBJ2-3; no clear D gene. CDR3 in DNA: TGTGCCAGCAGCTTGTCCTCCACAGATACGCAGTATTTT. Its protein is CASSLSSTDTQYF.